These T cell receptor beta chains were read from a single sample in a study of neurological immune-mediated disorders. TCRdb ran MiXCR on the 5' RACE reads and lists one entry per CDR3 protein. The table has 30,000 to 50,000 distinct CDR3 sequences, less than 9% seen once. Sequenced sample: CD4+ T cells from blood. All receptors derive from a man aged 50 to 59 in good health. Both conserved end residues are part of each CDR3. A D gene is named only where the DNA matches it firmly. Clone size is stated in some rows and not others, as once, few, many or a class when expanded.

many	TRBJ2-3	TRBV3-1	.	TGTGCCAGCAGCCTTAGCGGCCAGGGGGATACGCAGTATTTT	CASSLSGQGDTQYF
many	TRBJ2-5	TRBV7-3	.	TGTGCCAGCAGCTTTGGGGGCCTAGAGACCCAGTACTTC	CASSFGGLETQYF
many	TRBJ2-3	TRBV6-2/TRBV6-3	TRBD2	TGTGCCAGCAGTTCCCGGCGGGGGTATACGGATACGCAGTATTTT	CASSSRRGYTDTQYF
many	TRBJ1-1	TRBV7-9	.	TGTGCCAGCAGTTCCCAAGGAGCTTTCTTT	CASSSQGAFF
many	TRBJ2-1	TRBV9	.	TGTGCCAGCAGCAAGAGCGGGCCGTCCTACAATGAGCAGTTCTTC	CASSKSGPSYNEQFF
many	TRBJ2-3	TRBV20-1	.	TGCAGTCAGAAGGGGGTCTCTACAGATACGCAGTATTTT	CSQKGVSTDTQYF
many	TRBJ1-1	TRBV20-1	.	TGCAGTGCTAGAGATGGCAGGAAGAACACTGAAGCTTTCTTT	CSARDGRKNTEAFF
many	TRBJ2-7	TRBV4-1	.	TGCGCCAGCAGCCAATCCTATGGGTCGATCACCTACGAGCAGTACTTC	CASSQSYGSITYEQYF
.	TRBJ2-1	TRBV7-7	.	TGTGCCAGCAGCTTCGGCCCCTTGGGGAGTGGCAATGAGCAGTTCTTC	CASSFGPLGSGNEQFF
many	TRBJ1-4	TRBV7-9	.	TGTGCCAGCAGCTTAGGGTTGTGGAGCGCAACTAATGAAAAACTGTTTTTT	CASSLGLWSATNEKLFF
.	TRBJ2-7	TRBV19	TRBD2	TGTGCCAGTAGTATAGAAGTAGCGGGAGCTTTCAACGAGCAGTACTTC	CASSIEVAGAFNEQYF
.	TRBJ2-5	TRBV5-1	.	TGCGCCAGCAGCTTGGCCGGGGGTCACGGGGGCGAGACCCAGTACTTC	CASSLAGGHGGETQYF
many	TRBJ2-1	TRBV29-1	TRBD1	TGCAGCGTTGATGCCCGGGACAGGGGGAAAAATGAGCAGTTCTTC	CSVDARDRGKNEQFF
many	TRBJ1-1	TRBV19	.	TGTGCCAGTAGTATAGGGGGACGGACGAACACTGAAGCTTTCTTT	CASSIGGRTNTEAFF